This T cell receptor (beta chain) originates from a study of blood T cells in healthy people across ages. This CDR3 has 12 residues. Germline V gene sequence: CDR1 SGHAT, CDR2 FQNNGV. V lost 6 bases to trimming and J lost 3 bases, with 9 bases between them. This clonotype was recorded a few times. PCR was performed a second time for about 7 to 12 cycles using a sample-barcoded 5' primer and a J-beta primer mix. A tag from a template-switch adaptor with 12 random nucleotides marked each cDNA molecule. TCRdb re-analysed the 5' RACE reads in MiXCR, keeping a single row per CDR3 protein. This sample has 550,000 to 700,000 distinct CDR3 sequences, with 25% to 30% found just once.

Sequenced input: blood. This receptor was identified in a woman in her seventies in good health. This rearrangement joins TRBV11-2 to TRBJ2-7, with D perhaps TRBD1 (6 bases). The CDR3 region has the DNA TGTGCCAGCAGTATGACAGGCTACGAGCAGTACTTC. This translates into CASSMTGYEQYF.